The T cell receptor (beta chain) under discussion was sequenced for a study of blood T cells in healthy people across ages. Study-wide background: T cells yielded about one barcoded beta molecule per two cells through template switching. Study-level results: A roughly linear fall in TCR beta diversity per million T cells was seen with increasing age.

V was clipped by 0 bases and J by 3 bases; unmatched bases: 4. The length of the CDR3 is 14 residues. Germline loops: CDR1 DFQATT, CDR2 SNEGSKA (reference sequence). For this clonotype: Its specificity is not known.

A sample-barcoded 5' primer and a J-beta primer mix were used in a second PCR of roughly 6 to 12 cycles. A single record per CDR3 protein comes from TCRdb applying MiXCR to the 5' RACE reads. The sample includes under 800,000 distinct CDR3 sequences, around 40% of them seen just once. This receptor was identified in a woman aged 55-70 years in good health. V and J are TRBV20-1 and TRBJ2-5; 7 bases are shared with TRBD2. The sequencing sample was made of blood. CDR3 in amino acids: CSAREPRGEETQYF. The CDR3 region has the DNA TGCAGTGCTAGAGAACCCCGGGGGGAAGAGACCCAGTACTTC.